Below, one TCR beta chain is given with its context. Its antigen is currently unknown. The CDR3 length is 18 residues. Germline lookup yields CDR1 SGDLS and CDR2 YYNGEE. V was shortened by 0 bases and J by 1 base, with 17 bases between the two germline ends. The sample comes from a study of T cell responses to AZD1222 COVID-19 vaccine. Study observations and caveats: An increase in Spike-specific TCR breadth and depth was observed after two AZD1222 doses. No day 14 peak samples; only post-peak repertoires were characterized. A reported finding is that nearly half of spike-specific TCRs target unmutated variant regions. Clonal diversity may have been underestimated, and the donors were mostly white British, with more females than males.

Measured with immunoSEQ multiplex PCR; TCRdb has only the in-frame clones, and not every one. In the table there are roughly 97,000 clones, approximately 93% of which are singletons. The chain recombines TRBV9 with TRBJ1-3, with no clear D. This clonotype was obtained from an adult in good health. The material sequenced was peripheral blood, taken on day 0 of AZD1222 vaccination. CDR3 residues: CASSVDPLGRLSGNTIYF. In DNA, the CDR3 is TGTGCCAGCAGCGTAGATCCCCTTGGCAGGCTGTCTGGAAACACCATATATTTT.